This T cell receptor beta chain was obtained from a study of blood T cells in healthy people across ages. Every donor contributed 7.5 to 10 milliliters of peripheral blood by blood draw. Per-sample PBMC isolation yielded at least 6.5 million cells. Remarks on this clonotype: Its antigen is undetermined.

Study outcomes and limitations: Estimates of diversity drawn from one million T cells were considered underestimates.

Per germline, CDR1 MNHNS and CDR2 SASEGT. The CDR3 runs 17 residues. V lost 10 bases, J lost 1 base, and 16 bases stayed unmatched. The second PCR ran about 7 to 12 cycles with a sample-barcoded 5' primer and J-beta primers. A single record per CDR3 protein comes from TCRdb applying MiXCR to the 5' RACE reads. This sample has over 600,000 distinct CDR3 sequences, with roughly 20% found just once. The specimen was blood. This chain links TRBV6-1 with TRBJ2-5; 9 bases map to TRBD2. The TCR was taken from a man in his 70s in good health. For the CDR3, the DNA is TGTGCCAACAGCCCAAGACTAGCGGTTAGGGGCCAAGAGACCCAGTACTTC. It specifies CANSPRLAVRGQETQYF.